The 10 T cell receptor beta chains in this list originate from one sample, sequenced in a study of blood T cell repertoires in COVID-19 (dated by TCRdb to 2020 to 2021). Libraries were constructed by the immunoSEQ multiplex PCR assay. TCRdb mirrors the immuneACCESS table, restricted to in-frame sequences. Some clones are absent from its copies; in checked studies, under half trace to an unresolved V gene, and the reason for the others is unknown. This sample comprises more than 200,000 clones, 75% to 95% of them detected only once. 1.9% of the sample rests with the top ten. The specimen sequenced was PBMCs or T cells enriched from blood (not recorded which). All receptors derive from a woman aged 18-29 years who had recovered from COVID-19.

V and J are TRBV7-9 and TRBJ1-1; D is possibly TRBD1 (6 bases). The V gene's germline CDR1 is SEHNR and CDR2 FQNEAQ (reference sequence). Trimming removed 4 bases at V and 6 bases at J, with 15 bases between. CDR3 size: 14 residues. CDR3 residues: CASSSLQGRAEAFF. The CDR3 DNA reads TGTGCCAGCAGCTCCCTACAGGGTCGAGCTGAAGCTTTCTTT.

This clone occurred a few times. The rearrangement joins TRBV2 to TRBJ2-7, with D tentatively TRBD2 (6 bases). The V end lost 6 bases, the J end lost 0 bases, and 12 bases lay between the germline ends. From germline, CDR1 is SNHLY and CDR2 FYNNEI. The CDR3 length is 14 residues. Here the CDR3 DNA reads TGTGCCAGCAGCCCGGGACTCCTCTCCTACGAGCAGTACTTC. As protein: CASSPGLLSYEQYF.

This chain connects TRBV9 to TRBJ1-3; TRBD1 is a possible D gene (5 bases). V was clipped by 0 bases and J by 2 bases, with 6 bases between them. This CDR3 is built from 14 residues. CDR1 is SGDLS, CDR2 YYNGEE, per germline. CDR3 in amino acids: CASSVGGPGNTIYF. The CDR3 DNA reads as TGTGCCAGCAGCGTAGGGGGCCCTGGAAACACCATATATTTT.

V gene TRBV6-4 combines with J gene TRBJ2-7, with a possible D match to TRBD1 (5 bases). Between the trimmed V and J ends, which lost 0 bases and 2 bases, there was a span of 26 bases. CDR1 is MRHNA, CDR2 SNTAGT, per germline. The CDR3 has 20 amino acids. DNA of the CDR3: TGTGCCAGCAGTGACTCACCTGGGGCCCACCCAGCCCCCTTAACCTACGAGCAGTACTTC. It is translated as CASSDSPGAHPAPLTYEQYF.

This clone was recorded many times. The V and J genes are TRBV27 and TRBJ2-7; the D gene is possibly TRBD1 (5 bases). Germline lookup yields CDR1 MNHEY and CDR2 SMNVEV (reference sequence). This CDR3 has 16 residues. Deletions cut 3 bases from V and 2 bases from J, with 17 bases between. The CDR3 coding sequence is TGTGCCAGCAGTTTGGGCTGGGGCAGGGTAACCTACGAGCAGTACTTC. It specifies CASSLGWGRVTYEQYF.

The rearrangement uses TRBV7-9 and TRBJ2-3, with 7 bases that match TRBD1. V shed 5 bases, J shed 7 bases, and the junction held 6 bases outside the gene matches. This CDR3 contains 13 residues. Germline V gives CDR1 SEHNR, CDR2 FQNEAQ (reference sequence). CDR3 sequence: CASSRQGENTQYF. The CDR3 region has the DNA TGTGCCAGCAGCCGCCAGGGGGAAAATACGCAGTATTTT.

This chain joins TRBV7-9 and TRBJ1-1; 9 nucleotides agree with TRBD1. CDR1 and CDR2 from the germline V gene are SEHNR and FQNEAQ (reference sequence). The CDR3 covers 15 residues. The J segment lost 0 bases and the V segment lost 5 bases, leaving 4 bases of the junction unmatched. This chain's CDR3 is CASSPRDRVNTEAFF. CDR3 DNA sequence: TGTGCCAGCAGCCCTCGGGACAGGGTGAACACTGAAGCTTTCTTT.

The chain has TRBV10-3 and TRBJ1-4; no firm D call. The CDR3 totals 13 residues. Trimming pared 5 bases from V and 4 bases from J, leaving 8 bases between. The germline V gene encodes CDR1 ENHRY and CDR2 SYGVKD. The CDR3 spells CAISPSDNEKLFF. The CDR3 DNA reads TGTGCCATCAGTCCTTCAGATAATGAAAAACTGTTTTTT.

This chain uses TRBV15 with TRBJ1-1, with D unresolved. Germline V gives CDR1 LNHNV, CDR2 YYDKDF (reference sequence). Trimming pared 0 bases from V and 7 bases from J, leaving 15 bases between. There are 15 residues in the CDR3. The CDR3 reads CATSRDQSPAGEAFF. DNA of the CDR3: TGTGCCACCAGCAGAGATCAGTCACCCGCGGGTGAAGCTTTCTTT.

The rearrangement joins TRBV5-1 to TRBJ2-7; 9 bases map to TRBD2. The CDR3 extends over 15 amino acids. With V trimmed by 0 bases and J by 7 bases, 8 bases remained unmatched. The germline CDR1 and CDR2 sequences are SGHRS and YFSETQ. CDR3 sequence reads: CASSLASGAPWEQYF. The CDR3, as DNA: TGCGCCAGCAGCTTGGCTAGCGGGGCTCCTTGGGAGCAGTACTTC.